Described below is a single T cell receptor beta chain sequence and its context. As yet, its antigen is unknown. Losses at the gene ends were 3 bases for V and 2 bases for J; bases not matched to a gene: 8. The CDR3 is 17 residues long. The sample belongs to a study of post-analysis software for immune sequencing data. Study-level findings and limits: A handful of TRBV segments, including TRBV5-6, TRBV5-1 and TRBV20-1, were more frequent in patients than controls.

The library was made from cDNA and included unique molecular identifiers. TCRdb recomputed calls from the PCR reads with MiXCR, one row per CDR3 protein. Here the sample spans approximately 570,000 distinct CDR3 sequences, around 40% being singletons. The source material was blood. This sequence was found in a girl aged 10 to 17 with multiple sclerosis. The rearrangement joins TRBV12-3 or TRBV12-4 to TRBJ2-1; 9 nucleotides agree with TRBD2. The CDR3 sequence is CASSFGPSSGTYNEQFF. The CDR3 nucleotides read TGTGCCAGCAGTTTCGGCCCCTCTAGCGGGACCTACAATGAGCAGTTCTTC.